These 17 T cell receptor beta chains share one sample of origin, sequenced in a study of blood T cells in healthy people across ages. Together with a sample-barcoded 5' primer, a J-beta primer mix was included in a second PCR lasting roughly 6 to 12 cycles. TCRdb reprocessed the 5' RACE reads with MiXCR, giving one entry per CDR3 protein. The table has about 1.8 million distinct CDR3 sequences, roughly 49% seen once; the top ten hold about 2.1%. Sequences were obtained from blood. All receptors come from a woman in her forties in good health.

This clonotype occurred many times. The V gene is TRBV6-6, the J gene TRBJ1-2, with D perhaps matching TRBD1 (6 bases). V was pared by 6 bases and J by 3 bases, with 11 bases between. The CDR3 has 13 residues. Germline V gene lookup returns CDR1 MNHNY and CDR2 SVGAGI (reference sequence). The CDR3 DNA sequence: TGTGCCAGCAGCGCAGGGGTCTACTATGGCTACACCTTC. Amino acid sequence: CASSAGVYYGYTF.

This clonotype was seen a few times. The V gene is TRBV29-1, the J gene TRBJ2-3; D possibly uses TRBD1 or TRBD2 (5 bases each). The CDR3 length is 15 residues. CDR1 and CDR2 (germline): SQVTM, ANQGSEA. The V end was cut by 3 bases, the J end by 3 bases, with 16 bases between. The CDR3 protein is CSVDEGWPSTDTQYF. CDR3 nucleotides: TGCAGCGTTGATGAGGGGTGGCCCTCAACAGATACGCAGTATTTT.

The rearrangement joins TRBV4-3 to TRBJ1-6, with no clear D. The CDR3 is 13 residues long. CDR1 and CDR2 from the germline V gene are LGHNA and YSLEER. Trimming took off 0 bases at V and 9 bases at J, with 6 bases between the two ends. The DNA for the CDR3 is TGCGCCAGCAGCCAAGAGCGAATTTCACCCCTCCACTTT. This gives the protein CASSQERISPLHF.

The V call is TRBV4-3, the J call TRBJ2-6; the D is unclear. CDR1 LGHNA and CDR2 YSLEER come from the germline V gene. V was pared by 2 bases and J by 2 bases, with 19 bases between. CDR3 length equals 19 residues. The CDR3 sequence: CASSQHRLTLIAGANVLTF. CDR3 DNA sequence: TGCGCCAGCAGCCAACATAGACTGACCCTCATTGCTGGGGCCAACGTCCTGACTTTC.

This clonotype turned up a few times. The V gene is TRBV4-3, the J gene TRBJ2-3; TRBD1 might be the D (5 bases). Per the germline V gene, CDR1 is LGHNA and CDR2 is YSLEER. The CDR3 sequence is 13 residues long. V was clipped by 0 bases and J by 9 bases, with 10 bases between them. The CDR3 sequence: CASSQDRPGTQYF. In nucleotides, the CDR3 is TGCGCCAGCAGCCAAGATCGGCCAGGGACGCAGTATTTT.

This clonotype appeared a few times. CDR3 sequence: CAISEGPRHEQFF. The CDR3, as DNA: TGTGCCATCAGTGAGGGCCCGCGGCATGAGCAGTTCTTC. The V and J genes are TRBV10-3 and TRBJ2-1; D not certain. Germline V CDR1 and CDR2: ENHRY, SYGVKD. V lost 2 bases to trimming and J lost 8 bases, with 10 bases between them. The CDR3 has 13 residues.

This clonotype was detected only a few times. The rearrangement joins TRBV3-1 to TRBJ2-1; D is unclear. CDR1 LGHDT and CDR2 YNNKEL come from the germline V gene (reference sequence). The length of the CDR3 is 13 residues. V was shortened by 7 bases and J by 4 bases, with 11 bases between the two germline ends. The CDR3 DNA sequence: TGTGCCAGCATGGGGTACCCTTACAATGAGCAGTTCTTC. It translates to CASMGYPYNEQFF.

Of note for this clonotype: Because the CDR3 is missing its conserved closing phenylalanine or tryptophan, this is likely a read error. J is TRBJ2-3 and V is TRBV29-1; D uncertain. The CDR3 contains 12 residues. Germline loops: CDR1 SQVTM, CDR2 ANQGSEA. The V and J ends lost 7 bases and 8 bases respectively, with 16 bases between them. The CDR3 nucleotides read TGCAGCGGGTGGGCTCCCCCGGCTACGCAGTATATT. Its translation is CSGWAPPATQYI.

The rearrangement joins TRBV6-2 or TRBV6-3 to TRBJ2-1; D is undetermined. V lost 6 bases and J lost 8, with 14 bases in between. The CDR3 has 13 residues. The V gene's germline CDR1 is MNHEY and CDR2 SVGEGT. The CDR3 DNA reads TGTGCCAGCAGGATGGACCTCCTATATGAGCAGTTCTTC. Its translation is CASRMDLLYEQFF.

This clonotype showed up just a few times. The chain is built from TRBV24-1 and TRBJ2-7; D possibly matches TRBD1 or TRBD2 (5 bases each). The end of the DNA aligns better with TRBJ2-5, so the J call may be wrong. CDR3 length equals 16 residues. CDR1 is KGHDR and CDR2 is SFDVKD in the germline V gene. The CDR3 coding sequence is TGTGCCACCAGTGATCACCTTCTTTCGAGGGGAGAGACCCAGTACTTC. It is translated as CATSDHLLSRGETQYF.

This rearrangement joins TRBV20-1 to TRBJ2-5; 9 bases are a match to TRBD2. Germline trimming cut 1 base from V and 2 bases from J; bases unmatched to any gene: 8. The CDR3 loop spans 16 amino acids. Germline V gives CDR1 DFQATT, CDR2 SNEGSKA (reference sequence). This CDR3 is CSARVPSGGLQETQYF. CDR3 DNA sequence: TGCAGTGCTAGAGTTCCAAGCGGGGGGCTACAAGAGACCCAGTACTTC.

This chain uses TRBV20-1 with TRBJ2-1; D perhaps matches TRBD2 (7 bases). The CDR3 totals 13 residues. Per germline, CDR1 DFQATT and CDR2 SNEGSKA (reference sequence). V was trimmed by 7 bases and J by 9 bases, leaving 19 bases between them. The CDR3 region has the DNA TGCAGTGTTTCGGGGGGCGTATGGAGTGAGCAGTTCTTC. Its protein is CSVSGGVWSEQFF.

The rearrangement joins TRBV27 to TRBJ1-2; TRBD1 might be the D (6 bases). This CDR3 contains 13 residues. V gave up 7 bases and J gave up 5 bases, with 14 bases separating them. The germline V gene encodes CDR1 MNHEY and CDR2 SMNVEV (reference sequence). The CDR3: CASKRQGLYGYTF. CDR3 DNA: TGTGCCAGCAAGCGGCAGGGGTTGTATGGCTACACCTTC.

V and J are TRBV9 and TRBJ2-7; D not certain. CDR1 is SGDLS, CDR2 YYNGEE, per germline. CDR3 size: 14 residues. Trimming cost V 4 bases and J 0 bases, with 11 bases left between them. CDR3 coding DNA: TGTGCCAGCAGCCCCTACTCGAGCTCCTACGAGCAGTACTTC. Translation: CASSPYSSSYEQYF.

This clonotype has only a few counts. V gene TRBV7-2 combines with J gene TRBJ2-1; the match to TRBD2 covers 8 bases. The V segment lost 0 bases and the J segment 3 bases; nucleotides outside the gene matches: 4. Germline V gene lookup returns CDR1 SGHTA and CDR2 FQGNSA. This CDR3 has 16 residues. For the CDR3, the DNA is TGTGCCAGCAGCTTAGCGGGGACTAGGGACTACAATGAGCAGTTCTTC. This sequence encodes CASSLAGTRDYNEQFF.

The J gene is TRBJ2-1, the V gene TRBV7-2, with 10 bases lining up with TRBD1. Germline V gene sequence: CDR1 SGHTA, CDR2 FQGNSA. The CDR3 runs to 16 residues. Germline trimming cut 2 bases from V and 2 bases from J; bases unmatched to any gene: 3. DNA for the CDR3: TGTGCCAGCAGCTTACGACAGGGGGCTACCTACAATGAGCAGTTCTTC. It is translated as CASSLRQGATYNEQFF.

The chain links TRBV4-3 to TRBJ2-3, with D tentatively TRBD1 (6 bases). CDR3 size: 16 residues. Trimming stripped 1 base from V and 7 bases from J, with 18 bases between. CDR1 and CDR2 (germline): LGHNA, YSLEER. This chain's CDR3 is CASSQAAGEGFNTQYF. The CDR3 coding sequence is TGCGCCAGCAGCCAAGCAGCAGGGGAAGGTTTCAATACGCAGTATTTT.